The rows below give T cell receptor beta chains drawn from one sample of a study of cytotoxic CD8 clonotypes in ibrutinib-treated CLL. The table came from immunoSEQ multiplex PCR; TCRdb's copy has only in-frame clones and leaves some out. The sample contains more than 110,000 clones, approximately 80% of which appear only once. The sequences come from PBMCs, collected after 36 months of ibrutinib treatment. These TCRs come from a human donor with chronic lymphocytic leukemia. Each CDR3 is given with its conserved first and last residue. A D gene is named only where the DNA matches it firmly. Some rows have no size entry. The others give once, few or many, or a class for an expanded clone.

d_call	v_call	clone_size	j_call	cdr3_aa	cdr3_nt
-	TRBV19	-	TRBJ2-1	CASSINLGRFLSYNEQFF	TGTGCCAGTAGTATAAACCTCGGCCGATTCCTTTCCTACAATGAGCAGTTCTTC
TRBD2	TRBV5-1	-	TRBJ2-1	CASSPLGVAGGGEQFF	TGCGCCAGCAGCCCTCTTGGGGTAGCGGGAGGGGGCGAGCAGTTCTTC
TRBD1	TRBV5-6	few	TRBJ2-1	CASRLGQGSYNEQFF	TGTGCCAGCAGGCTCGGACAGGGATCCTACAATGAGCAGTTCTTC
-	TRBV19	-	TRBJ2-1	CASSIEWVSEQFF	TGTGCCAGTAGTATAGAGTGGGTTAGTGAGCAGTTCTTC
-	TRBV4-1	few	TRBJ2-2	CASSQDRDTGELFF	TGCGCCAGCAGCCAAGATAGGGACACCGGGGAGCTGTTTTTT
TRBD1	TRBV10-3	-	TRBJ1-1	CAIKDRGSPTEAFF	TGTGCCATCAAGGACAGGGGGAGCCCCACTGAAGCTTTCTTT
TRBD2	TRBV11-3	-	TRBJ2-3	CASSREPGLGVRGTQYF	TGTGCCAGCAGCAGGGAGCCGGGACTAGGGGTTCGAGGTACGCAGTATTTT
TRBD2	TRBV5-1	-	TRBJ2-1	CASSAGTSGRAGEQFF	TGCGCCAGCAGCGCGGGGACTAGCGGGAGGGCCGGGGAGCAGTTCTTC
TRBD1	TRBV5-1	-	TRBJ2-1	CASSLLTGQDEQFF	TGCGCCAGCAGCCTCTTGACAGGGCAGGATGAGCAGTTCTTC
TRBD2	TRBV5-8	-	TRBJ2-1	CASSWGLAGDWSYNEQFF	TGTGCCAGCAGCTGGGGACTAGCGGGGGATTGGTCCTACAATGAGCAGTTCTTC
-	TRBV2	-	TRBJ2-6	CASSVDNTGANVLTF	TGTGCCAGCAGTGTGGACAATACCGGGGCCAACGTCCTGACTTTC
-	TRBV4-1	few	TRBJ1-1	CASSQVGVSEAFF	TGCGCCAGCAGCCAAGTTGGGGTATCTGAAGCTTTCTTT
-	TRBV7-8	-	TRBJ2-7	CASSLHRANPTYEQYF	TGTGCCAGCAGCCTCCACAGGGCGAACCCGACCTACGAGCAGTACTTC
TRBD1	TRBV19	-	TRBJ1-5	CASGDRGYVNQPQHF	TGTGCCAGTGGGGACAGGGGCTACGTTAATCAGCCCCAGCATTTT
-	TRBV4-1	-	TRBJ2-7	CASSPTQRYAYEQYF	TGCGCCAGCAGCCCGACCCAGAGGTACGCCTACGAGCAGTACTTC
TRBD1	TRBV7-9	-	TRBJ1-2	CASSLTRGLGYTF	TGTGCCAGCAGCTTAACCAGGGGGCTTGGCTACACCTTC
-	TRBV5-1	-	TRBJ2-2	CASRAGRDTGELFF	TGCGCCAGCAGGGCAGGGAGGGACACCGGGGAGCTGTTCTTT
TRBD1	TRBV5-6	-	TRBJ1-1	CASGGQWNTEAFF	TGTGCCAGCGGGGGACAGTGGAACACTGAAGCTTTCTTT
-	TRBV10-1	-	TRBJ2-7	CASSDLGATTYEQYF	TGCGCCAGCAGTGATCTGGGGGCGACGACCTACGAGCAGTACTTC
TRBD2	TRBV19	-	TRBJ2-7	CASSIGASGASYEQYF	TGTGCCAGTAGTATTGGGGCTAGCGGGGCCTCCTACGAGCAGTACTTC
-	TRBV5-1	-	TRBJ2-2	CASSLSWSSTGELFF	TGCGCCAGCAGCTTGTCGTGGTCGAGCACCGGGGAGCTGTTTTTT
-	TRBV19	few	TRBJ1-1	CASSIDGTLNTEAFF	TGTGCCAGTAGTATAGACGGGACCTTGAACACTGAAGCTTTCTTT
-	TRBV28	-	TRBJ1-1	CASIQNTEAFF	TGTGCCAGCATTCAGAACACTGAAGCTTTCTTT
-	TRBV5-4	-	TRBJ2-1	CASSFGGQIYNEQFF	TGTGCCAGCAGCTTCGGGGGACAGATCTACAATGAGCAGTTCTTC
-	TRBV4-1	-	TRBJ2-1	CASSKWTDSSYNEQFF	TGCGCCAGCAGCAAATGGACGGACAGCTCCTACAATGAGCAGTTCTTC
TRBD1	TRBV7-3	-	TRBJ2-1	CASSITGTGFFEQFF	TGTGCCAGCAGCATCACCGGGACAGGGTTCTTTGAGCAGTTCTTC
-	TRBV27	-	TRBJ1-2	CASSLVGVRGAYGYTF	TGTGCCAGCAGTTTAGTTGGTGTCAGGGGTGCCTATGGCTACACCTTC
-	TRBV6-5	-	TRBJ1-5	CASSSRPRNSNQPQHF	TGTGCCAGCAGTTCTCGTCCCCGAAATAGCAATCAGCCCCAGCATTTT
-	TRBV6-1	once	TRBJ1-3	CASSAHSTGATIYF	TGTGCCAGCAGTGCTCACAGCACCGGGGCCACCATATATTTT
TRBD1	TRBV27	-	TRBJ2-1	CASSLGAGGYNEQFF	TGTGCCAGCAGTTTAGGGGCAGGGGGCTACAATGAGCAGTTCTTC
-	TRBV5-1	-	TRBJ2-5	CASGAFQETQYF	TGCGCCAGCGGAGCGTTCCAAGAGACCCAGTACTTC
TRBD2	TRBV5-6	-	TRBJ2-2	CASSVIAGAAGELFF	TGTGCCAGCAGCGTGATAGCGGGGGCTGCCGGGGAGCTGTTTTTT
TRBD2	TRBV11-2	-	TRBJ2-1	CASSPEGLAGYNEQFF	TGTGCCAGCAGCCCCGAGGGACTAGCGGGGTACAATGAGCAGTTCTTC
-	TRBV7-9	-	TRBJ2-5	CASSLTTGFRETQYF	TGTGCCAGCAGCTTAACGACGGGGTTTAGAGAGACCCAGTACTTC
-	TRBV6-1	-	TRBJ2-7	CASSRGSPPYEQYF	TGTGCCAGCAGTCGGGGCAGCCCCCCCTACGAGCAGTACTTC
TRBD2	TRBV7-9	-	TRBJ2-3	CASSSPSGGAGDTQYF	TGTGCCAGCAGCTCCCCTAGCGGGGGGGCAGGAGATACGCAGTATTTT
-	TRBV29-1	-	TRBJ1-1	CSVVGNIEAFF	TGCAGCGTTGTGGGGAACATTGAAGCTTTCTTT
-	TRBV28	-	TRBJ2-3	CASSSDTLYTDTQYF	TGTGCCAGCAGTTCCGACACGCTTTACACAGATACGCAGTATTTT
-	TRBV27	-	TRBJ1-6	CASSFDQGRSPLHF	TGTGCCAGCAGTTTCGATCAGGGACGCTCACCCCTCCACTTT
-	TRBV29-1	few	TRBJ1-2	CSVEGRWPNYGYTF	TGCAGCGTTGAGGGCAGATGGCCTAACTATGGCTACACCTTC
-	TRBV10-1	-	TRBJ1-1	CASSESKLRHGVFF	TGCGCCAGCAGTGAGTCGAAGTTACGCCACGGGGTTTTCTTT
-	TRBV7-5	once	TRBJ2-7	CARSLARTSYYEQYF	TGTGCCAGAAGCTTAGCTCGGACTAGTTACTACGAGCAGTACTTC
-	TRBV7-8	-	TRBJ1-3	CASSWQGQSGNTIYF	TGTGCCAGCAGCTGGCAGGGCCAGTCTGGAAACACCATATATTTT
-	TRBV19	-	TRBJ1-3	CASSLPGPYSGNTIYF	TGTGCCAGTAGTCTCCCGGGGCCGTACTCTGGAAACACCATATATTTT
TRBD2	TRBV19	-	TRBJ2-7	CASSRAAGTSGNEQYF	TGTGCCAGTAGTCGCGCCGCCGGGACTAGCGGAAACGAGCAGTACTTC
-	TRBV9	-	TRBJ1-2	CASSVGTGTLYGYTF	TGTGCCAGCAGCGTCGGAACAGGGACCCTCTATGGCTACACCTTC
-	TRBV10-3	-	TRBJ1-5	CAISAVITDQPQHF	TGTGCCATCAGTGCGGTGATCACGGATCAGCCCCAGCATTTT
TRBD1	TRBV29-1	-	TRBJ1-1	CSVDTPVETGTNTEAFF	TGCAGCGTTGATACCCCCGTGGAGACAGGGACGAACACTGAAGCTTTCTTT
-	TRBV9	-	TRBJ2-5	CASSVGGRLQETQYF	TGTGCCAGCAGCGTAGGCGGCCGCCTCCAAGAGACCCAGTACTTC
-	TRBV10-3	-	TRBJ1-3	CAIKQGLDGNTIYF	TGTGCCATCAAACAGGGCCTAGACGGAAACACCATATATTTT
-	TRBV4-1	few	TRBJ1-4	CASSHDRRTNEKLFF	TGCGCCAGCAGCCATGACAGGAGAACTAATGAAAAACTGTTTTTT
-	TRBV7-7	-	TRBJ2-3	CASSYGNTDTQYF	TGTGCCAGCAGCTACGGTAACACAGATACGCAGTATTTT
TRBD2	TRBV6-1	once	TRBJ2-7	CASRETGGSLAGAYEQYF	TGTGCCAGCAGGGAAACGGGGGGTTCGCTAGCGGGAGCCTACGAGCAGTACTTC
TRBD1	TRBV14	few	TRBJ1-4	CASSPGTGVLNEKLFF	TGTGCCAGCAGCCCAGGGACAGGGGTACTTAATGAAAAACTGTTTTTT